This TCR beta chain was identified during a study of regulatory T cells in long-lasting Graves disease. Broader study findings: Persistent Graves' patients showed less TCR diversity than newly diagnosed patients showed. Under persistent disease, TRBV28, TRBJ1-2 and TRBJ2-5 were used preferentially.

Time point in this sample: newly diagnosed GD, antithyroid drugs for less than 3 months. Extracted RNA from PBMCs served as the source of the TCR library. Library construction for TCR beta used iRepertoire HTBI primers and Arm-PCR of CDR3 regions. TCRdb passed the multiplex PCR reads through MiXCR, listing each CDR3 protein once. The sample holds roughly 530,000 distinct CDR3 sequences; around 15% are singletons and the top ten take about 25%. V gave up 0 bases and J gave up 9 bases, with 18 bases separating them. Germline lookup yields CDR1 LNHDA and CDR2 SQIVND (reference sequence). The CDR3 totals 17 residues. In this sample, this clonotype turned up a few times. The antigen remains undetermined. A further study also used this sample, focusing on T cells in Graves' hyperthyroidism and ophthalmopathy. That work contributes: Newly diagnosed patients aged 18 to 65 had hyperthyroidism of under 2 months' duration. The HTBI set primed first-round TCR CDR3 RT-PCR.

The sequences come from peripheral blood mononuclear cells (PBMCs), collected at new diagnosis, from a patient treated with antithyroid drugs. The chain has TRBV19 and TRBJ1-6, with D tentatively TRBD1 (5 bases). The clonotype originates from a woman aged 35-65 years with Graves disease. CDR3 DNA: TGTGCCAGTAGTATAGATCTGGGACCCTCAAGGGGTTCACCCCTCCACTTT. Its translation: CASSIDLGPSRGSPLHF.